Only a few counts were recorded for the clone carrying this T cell receptor beta chain. The target antigen is unknown. CDR3 length: 14 amino acids. The V end lost 4 bases, the J end lost 4 bases, and 11 bases lay between the germline ends. In the study's own analysis: Built for papillary thyroid cancer, a distant-metastasis classifier drew on CDR3 differences across clinicopathological groups. Through MiXCR, TCRdb re-clonotyped the PCR reads. The V and J calls shown here were made by TCRdb, not taken from the authors' results. The sample has some 41,000 clones, roughly 3.1% seen once; the top ten hold approximately 10%. The data belong to a study of metastatic and nonmetastatic thyroid tumors. General study results and limits: Across blood and tumor, TCR beta diversity in malignant thyroid tumors was reportedly significantly higher than in benign nodules.

Thyroid surgery was performed in patients who had received no treatment beforehand. The sample taken for sequencing was blood. The chain joins TRBV12-3 or TRBV12-4 to TRBJ1-3; D not resolved. This clonotype was sampled from a female donor with papillary thyroid cancer or a benign thyroid nodule (not recorded which). Some clones in this sample may be carry-over from other donors' samples. This CDR3 reads CASSYRTGGNTIYF. CDR3 DNA: TGTGCCAGCAGTTATAGGACGGGAGGAAACACCATATATTTT.